These 11 T cell receptor beta chains were all obtained from the same sample, sequenced in a study of T-cell reconstitution after alpha-beta-depleted transplantation in children. The TCRbeta library was prepared with unique molecular identifiers. TCRdb analysed the PCR reads with MiXCR anew, one entry per CDR3 protein. Here the sample spans fewer than 550,000 distinct CDR3 sequences, approximately 10% being singletons. Sequencing used PBMCs, mostly from graft donor cells, obtained 180 days after TCRalphabeta/CD19-depleted stem cell transplant. Receptors originate from a female patient between 2 and 15 years old who had a stem cell transplant for aplastic anemia, so the T cells may come from the graft donor.

This clonotype was counted between two and nine times. The chain joins TRBV11-2 to TRBJ2-5, with TRBD1 identical over 7 bases. From germline, CDR1 is SGHAT and CDR2 FQNNGV. V lost 4 bases and J lost 2; bases outside the gene matches: 16. CDR3 length: 18 amino acids. Here the CDR3 DNA reads TGTGCCAGCAGCTACACCGACAGGGAAGGAAGGCGACAAGAGACCCAGTACTTC. Translated, it gives CASSYTDREGRRQETQYF.

The gene calls are TRBV12-3 or TRBV12-4 and TRBJ2-1; D ambiguous. The CDR3 has 15 residues. V gave up 11 bases and J gave up 9 bases, with 26 bases separating them. CDR3 nucleotides: TGTGCCCTCGCGGCCCGTCTCCCTGGTATTAGTGAGCAGTTCTTC. This translates into CALAARLPGISEQFF.

The chain employs TRBV20-1 and TRBJ1-1; a possible D gene is TRBD1 (5 bases). The V and J ends lost 2 bases and 1 base respectively, with 17 bases between them. The germline CDR1 and CDR2 sequences are DFQATT and SNEGSKA (reference sequence). This CDR3 region has 16 residues. The DNA of the CDR3 is TGCAGTGCTAGACGGCTGTGGGGCTTCGGGAACACTGAAGCTTTCTTT. This gives the protein CSARRLWGFGNTEAFF.

The chain uses TRBV12-3 or TRBV12-4 and TRBJ2-7, with a weak D call TRBD1 (6 bases). Trimming cost V 7 bases and J 0 bases, with 19 bases left between them. CDR3 length: 16 amino acids. CDR3 bases: TGTGCCAGCACGAAAACCCTAGACAGGAGCTCCTACGAGCAGTACTTC. It translates to CASTKTLDRSSYEQYF.

J is TRBJ2-6 and V is TRBV18, with D uncertain. Germline V gene data show CDR1 as KGHSH and CDR2 as LQKENI. There are 17 residues in the CDR3. The germline V and J ends were trimmed by 2 bases and 1 base, with 12 bases remaining between them. As DNA, the CDR3 is TGTGCCAGCTCACCATATTCTCGAGTGTCTGGGGCCAACGTCCTGACTTTC. Translated: CASSPYSRVSGANVLTF.

The chain links TRBV15 to TRBJ1-4, with D hard to call. Germline values: CDR1 LNHNV, CDR2 YYDKDF (reference sequence). Trimming shortened V by 0 bases and J by 7 bases, and 9 bases separated the two germline ends. The CDR3 length is 14 residues. CDR3 residues: CATSRDQRREKLFF. The CDR3 DNA is TGTGCCACCAGCAGAGATCAGAGGCGTGAAAAACTGTTTTTT. Full variable domain (rest looked up from reference TRBV15 and TRBJ1-4): DAMVIQNPRYQVTQFGKPVTLSCSQTLNHNVMYWYQQKSSQAPKLLFHYYDKDFNNEADTPDNFQSRRPNTSFCFLDIRSPGLGDTAMYLCATSRDQRREKLFFGSGTQLSVL.

The chain recombines TRBV9 with TRBJ2-1; tentative D call: TRBD1 (6 bases). Trimming shortened V by 0 bases and J by 11 bases, and 18 bases separated the two germline ends. Germline CDR1 and CDR2: SGDLS and YYNGEE. The CDR3 covers 15 residues. The CDR3 DNA is TGTGCCAGCAGCGTAGCACACGCCTTAGGGGGTAAGCAGTTCTTC. Residues: CASSVAHALGGKQFF. Full variable domain (rest looked up from reference TRBV9 and TRBJ2-1): DSGVTQTPKHLITATGQRVTLRCSPRSGDLSVYWYQQSLDQGLQFLIQYYNGEERAKGNILERFSAQQFPDLHSELNLSSLELGDSALYFCASSVAHALGGKQFFGPGTRLTVL.

V gene TRBV12-3 or TRBV12-4 combines with J gene TRBJ1-1; no definite D call. This CDR3 is 19 amino acids long. V was clipped by 4 bases and J by 1 base, with 25 bases between them. DNA for the CDR3: TGTGCCAGCAGTTCACTTCCGAAGGGCCTCGGCTGGTGGAACACTGAAGCTTTCTTT. Translating gives CASSSLPKGLGWWNTEAFF.

The chain couples TRBV20-1 to TRBJ2-7; 10 bases align to TRBD2. The CDR3 is made up of 15 amino acids. The germline CDR1 and CDR2 sequences are DFQATT and SNEGSKA (reference sequence). The V segment lost 8 bases and the J segment 4 bases; nucleotides outside the gene matches: 14. The CDR3 DNA is TGCAGTCGAAGCCCCAAGCGGGAGGGATTTTACGAGCAGTACTTC. Protein sequence: CSRSPKREGFYEQYF.

This clonotype was seen a few times. CDR3 sequence (DNA): TGTGCCATCAGTGAGTCGGCGGGAGACGAAAACGAGCAGTACTTC. It encodes CAISESAGDENEQYF. This chain joins TRBV10-3 and TRBJ2-7; 7 bases are a match to TRBD2. Germline V gene lookup returns CDR1 ENHRY and CDR2 SYGVKD. The V and J ends lost 0 bases and 5 bases, in that order; junction bases with no gene match: 7. The CDR3 length is 15 residues.

This clonotype was found a few times. V gene TRBV2 combines with J gene TRBJ2-7; D possibly matches TRBD1 or TRBD2 (6 bases each). The CDR3 runs to 14 residues. Germline CDR1 is SNHLY and CDR2 is FYNNEI. V was trimmed by 11 bases and J by 4 bases, leaving 21 bases between them. The CDR3 loop is CALQGLGGLYEQYV. The CDR3 DNA reads TGTGCCTTACAGGGACTGGGGGGCCTTTACGAGCAGTACGTC.